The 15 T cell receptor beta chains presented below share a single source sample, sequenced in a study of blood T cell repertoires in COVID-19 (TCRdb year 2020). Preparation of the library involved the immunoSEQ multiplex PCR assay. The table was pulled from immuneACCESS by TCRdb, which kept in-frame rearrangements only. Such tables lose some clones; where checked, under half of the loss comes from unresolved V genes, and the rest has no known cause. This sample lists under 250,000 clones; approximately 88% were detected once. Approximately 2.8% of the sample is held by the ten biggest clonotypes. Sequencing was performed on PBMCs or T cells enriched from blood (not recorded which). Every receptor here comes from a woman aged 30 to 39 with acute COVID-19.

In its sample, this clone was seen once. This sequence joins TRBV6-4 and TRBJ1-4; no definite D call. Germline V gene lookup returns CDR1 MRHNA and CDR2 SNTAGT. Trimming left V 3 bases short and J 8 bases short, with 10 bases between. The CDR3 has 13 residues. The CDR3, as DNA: TGTGCCAGCAGTGAAAGGGAGGGAGAAAAACTGTTTTTT. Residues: CASSEREGEKLFF.

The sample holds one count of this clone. For the CDR3, the DNA is TGTGCCAGCTCACGACAGGGGAACTATGGCTACACCTTC. Translating gives CASSRQGNYGYTF. J is TRBJ1-2 and V is TRBV18; TRBD1 matches 8 bases. Germline loops: CDR1 KGHSH, CDR2 LQKENI. V dropped 4 bases and J dropped 2; count of bases not matched to a gene: 0. CDR3 size: 13 residues.

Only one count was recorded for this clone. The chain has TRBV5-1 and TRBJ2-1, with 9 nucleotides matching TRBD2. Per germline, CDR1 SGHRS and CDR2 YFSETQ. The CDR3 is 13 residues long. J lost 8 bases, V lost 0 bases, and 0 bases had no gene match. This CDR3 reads CASSLGLADEQFF. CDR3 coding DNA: TGCGCCAGCAGCTTGGGACTAGCGGATGAGCAGTTCTTC.

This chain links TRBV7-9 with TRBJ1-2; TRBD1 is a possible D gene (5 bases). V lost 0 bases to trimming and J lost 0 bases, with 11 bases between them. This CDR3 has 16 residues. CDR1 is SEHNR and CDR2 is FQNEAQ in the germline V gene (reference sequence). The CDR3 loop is CASSLASGRANYGYTF. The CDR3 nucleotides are TGTGCCAGCAGCTTAGCGAGTGGCAGGGCTAACTATGGCTACACCTTC.

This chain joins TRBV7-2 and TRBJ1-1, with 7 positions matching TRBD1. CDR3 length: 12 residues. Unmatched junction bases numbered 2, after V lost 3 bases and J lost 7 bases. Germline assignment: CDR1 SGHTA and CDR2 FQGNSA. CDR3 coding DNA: TGTGCCAGCAGCTTCCGACAGGGTGAAGCTTTCTTT. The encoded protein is CASSFRQGEAFF. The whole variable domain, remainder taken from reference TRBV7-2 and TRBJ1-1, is GAGVSQSPSNKVTEKGKDVELRCDPISGHTALYWYRQSLGQGLEFLIYFQGNSAPDKSGLPSDRFSAERTGGSVSTLTIQRTQQEDSAVYLCASSFRQGEAFFGQGTRLTVV.

CDR3: CASKTGVIYGYTF. CDR3 DNA: TGTGCCAGTAAGACAGGGGTTATCTATGGCTACACCTTC. V is TRBV2 and J is TRBJ1-2; 8 bases align to TRBD1. Germline V gene sequence: CDR1 SNHLY, CDR2 FYNNEI. The CDR3 sequence is 13 residues long. Trimming at V came to 9 bases and at J to 4 bases, leaving 7 bases not matched to a gene.

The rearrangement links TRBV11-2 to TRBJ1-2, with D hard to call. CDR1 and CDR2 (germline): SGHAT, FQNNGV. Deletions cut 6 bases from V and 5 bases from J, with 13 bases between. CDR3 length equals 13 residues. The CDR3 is CASRSFTEYGYTF. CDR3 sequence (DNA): TGTGCCAGCAGATCCTTTACGGAGTATGGCTACACCTTC.

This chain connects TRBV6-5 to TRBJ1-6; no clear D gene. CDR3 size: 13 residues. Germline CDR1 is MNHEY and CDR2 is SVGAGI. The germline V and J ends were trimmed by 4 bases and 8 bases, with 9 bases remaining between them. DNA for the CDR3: TGTGCCAGCAGTTCCCCGGGAGATTCACCCCTCCACTTT. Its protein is CASSSPGDSPLHF.

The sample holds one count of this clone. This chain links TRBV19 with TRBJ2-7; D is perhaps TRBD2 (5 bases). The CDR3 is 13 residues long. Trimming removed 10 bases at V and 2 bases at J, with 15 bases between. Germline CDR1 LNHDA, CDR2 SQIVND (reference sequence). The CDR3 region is CATARAVAYEQYF. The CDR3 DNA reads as TGTGCCACCGCGAGGGCGGTGGCCTACGAGCAGTACTTC.

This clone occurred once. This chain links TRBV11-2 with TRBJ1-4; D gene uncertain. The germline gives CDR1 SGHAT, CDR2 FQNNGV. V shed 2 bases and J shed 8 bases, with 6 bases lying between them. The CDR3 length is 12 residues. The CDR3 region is CASSLSGEKLFF. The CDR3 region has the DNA TGTGCCAGCAGCTTATCCGGGGAAAAACTGTTTTTT.

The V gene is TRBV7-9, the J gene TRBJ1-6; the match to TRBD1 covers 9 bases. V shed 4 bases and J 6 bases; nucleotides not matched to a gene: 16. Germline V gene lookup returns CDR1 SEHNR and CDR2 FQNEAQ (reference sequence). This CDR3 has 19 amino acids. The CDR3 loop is CASSSYRDRVSGSNSPLHF. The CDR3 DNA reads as TGTGCCAGCAGCTCCTACCGGGACAGGGTGAGTGGGAGTAATTCACCCCTCCACTTT.

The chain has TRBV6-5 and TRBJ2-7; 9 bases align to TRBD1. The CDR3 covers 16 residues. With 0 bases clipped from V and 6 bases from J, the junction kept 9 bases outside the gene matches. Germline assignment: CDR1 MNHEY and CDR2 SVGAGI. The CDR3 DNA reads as TGTGCCAGCAGTTACTCGATATGGACAGGGGACGGCGAGCAGTACTTC. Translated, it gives CASSYSIWTGDGEQYF.

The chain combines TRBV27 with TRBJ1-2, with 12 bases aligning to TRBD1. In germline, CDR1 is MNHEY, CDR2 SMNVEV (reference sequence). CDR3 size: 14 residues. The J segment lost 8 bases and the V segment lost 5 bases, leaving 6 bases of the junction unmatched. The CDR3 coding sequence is TGTGCCAGCAGTCCGGGACAGGGGGCAGGAGGCTACACCTTC. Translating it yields CASSPGQGAGGYTF.

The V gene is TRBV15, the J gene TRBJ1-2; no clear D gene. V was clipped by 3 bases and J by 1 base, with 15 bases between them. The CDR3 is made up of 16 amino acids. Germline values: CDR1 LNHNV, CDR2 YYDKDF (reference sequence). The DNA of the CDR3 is TGTGCCACCAGCAGTGATCCACCTAATTATAACTATGGCTACACCTTC. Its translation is CATSSDPPNYNYGYTF.

DNA of the CDR3: TGTGCCAGCGGGTTAAGGGGGGGAATCTCCTACGAGCAGTACTTC. Translating it yields CASGLRGGISYEQYF. This chain connects TRBV7-2 to TRBJ2-7; a weak D match, TRBD2 (7 bases). Germline lookup yields CDR1 SGHTA and CDR2 FQGNSA. The ends were cut back, 8 bases at V and 0 bases at J, with 17 bases in the middle. The CDR3 length is 15 residues.